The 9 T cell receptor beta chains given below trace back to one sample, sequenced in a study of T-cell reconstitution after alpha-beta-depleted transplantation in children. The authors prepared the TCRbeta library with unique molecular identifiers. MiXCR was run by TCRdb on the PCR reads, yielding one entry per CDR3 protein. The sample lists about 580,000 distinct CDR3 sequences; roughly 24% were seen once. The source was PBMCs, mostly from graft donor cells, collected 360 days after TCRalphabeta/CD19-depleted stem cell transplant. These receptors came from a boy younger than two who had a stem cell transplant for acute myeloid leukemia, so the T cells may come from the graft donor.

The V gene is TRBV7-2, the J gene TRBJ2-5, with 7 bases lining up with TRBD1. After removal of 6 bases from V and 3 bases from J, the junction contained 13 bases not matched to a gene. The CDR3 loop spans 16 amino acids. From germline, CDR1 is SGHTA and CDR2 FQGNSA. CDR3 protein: CASSRRNRGEKETQYF. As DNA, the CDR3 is TGTGCCAGCAGTCGCCGCAACAGGGGTGAAAAAGAGACCCAGTACTTC. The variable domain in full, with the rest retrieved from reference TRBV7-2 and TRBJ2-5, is GAGVSQSPSNKVTEKGKDVELRCDPISGHTALYWYRQSLGQGLEFLIYFQGNSAPDKSGLPSDRFSAERTGGSVSTLTIQRTQQEDSAVYLCASSRRNRGEKETQYFGPGTRLLVL.

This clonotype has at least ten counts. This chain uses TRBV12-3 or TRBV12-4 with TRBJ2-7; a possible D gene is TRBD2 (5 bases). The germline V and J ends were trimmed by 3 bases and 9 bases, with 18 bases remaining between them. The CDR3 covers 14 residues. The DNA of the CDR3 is TGTGCCAGCAGTTTCCCCCATCTCGCAGAGGGGCAGTACTTC. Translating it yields CASSFPHLAEGQYF.

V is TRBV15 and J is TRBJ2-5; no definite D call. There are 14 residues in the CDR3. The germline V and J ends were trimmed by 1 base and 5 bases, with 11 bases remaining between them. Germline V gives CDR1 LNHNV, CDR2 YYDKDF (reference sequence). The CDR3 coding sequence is TGTGCCACCAGCAGAGCCCGGTCGCGGGAGACCCAGTACTTC. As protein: CATSRARSRETQYF.

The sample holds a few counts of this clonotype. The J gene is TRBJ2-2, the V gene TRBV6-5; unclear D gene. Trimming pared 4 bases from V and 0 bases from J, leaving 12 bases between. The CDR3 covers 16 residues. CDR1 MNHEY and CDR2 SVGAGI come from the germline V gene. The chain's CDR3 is CASSSTEFANTGELFF. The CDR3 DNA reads TGTGCCAGCAGTTCCACAGAGTTCGCGAACACCGGGGAGCTGTTTTTT.

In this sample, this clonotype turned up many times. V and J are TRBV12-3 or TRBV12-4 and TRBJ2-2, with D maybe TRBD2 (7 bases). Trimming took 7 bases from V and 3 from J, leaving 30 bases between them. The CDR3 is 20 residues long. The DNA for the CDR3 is TGTGCCAGCACCCAGACCTTCACCCCGAACAGGGAGGGCGACACCGGGGAGCTGTTTTTT. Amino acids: CASTQTFTPNREGDTGELFF.

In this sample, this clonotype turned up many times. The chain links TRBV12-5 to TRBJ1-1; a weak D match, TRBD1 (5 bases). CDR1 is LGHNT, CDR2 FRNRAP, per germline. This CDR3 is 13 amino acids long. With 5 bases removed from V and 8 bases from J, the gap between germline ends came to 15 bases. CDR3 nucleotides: TGTGCTAGTGGTCTTGGGGGGACTTTAGAAGCTTTCTTT. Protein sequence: CASGLGGTLEAFF.

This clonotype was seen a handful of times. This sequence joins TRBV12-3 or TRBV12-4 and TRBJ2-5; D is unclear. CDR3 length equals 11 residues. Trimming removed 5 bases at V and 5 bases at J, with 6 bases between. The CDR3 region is CASSIRETQYF. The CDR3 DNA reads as TGTGCCAGCAGTATACGCGAGACCCAGTACTTC.

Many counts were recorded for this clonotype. This chain's CDR3 is CSAEGNTGELFF. In DNA, the CDR3 is TGCAGTGCCGAGGGGAACACCGGGGAGCTGTTTTTT. This chain joins TRBV20-1 and TRBJ2-2; a weak D match, TRBD2 (5 bases). Trimming shortened V by 6 bases and J by 1 base, and 6 bases separated the two germline ends. CDR1 DFQATT and CDR2 SNEGSKA come from the germline V gene (reference sequence). The CDR3 extends over 12 amino acids.

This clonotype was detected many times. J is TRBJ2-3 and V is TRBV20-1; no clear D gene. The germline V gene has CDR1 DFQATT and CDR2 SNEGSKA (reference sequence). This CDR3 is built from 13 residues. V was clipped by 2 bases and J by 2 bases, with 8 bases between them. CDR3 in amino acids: CSARYGDTDTQYF. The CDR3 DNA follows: TGCAGTGCTAGATATGGGGACACAGATACGCAGTATTTT.